Listed below are T cell receptor beta chains from one sample, sequenced in a study of cytomegalovirus exposure and HLA in healthy donors. Method: immunoSEQ multiplex PCR; TCRdb's copy keeps in-frame clones and lacks some. The sample holds tens of thousands of clones, roughly 85% seen once. The sequenced sample consisted of PBMCs. The source of these receptors is a woman in her 30s in good health and CMV-seronegative. The CDR3 runs from the conserved cysteine through the conserved F or W. Each record gives: V gene, J gene, clone size, D gene, CDR3 DNA, CDR3 protein. D genes are given only for firm matches. Size values are once, few and many counts, or a class for expanded clones, and some rows have none.

TRBV4-1	TRBJ1-2	-	-	TGCGCCAGCAGTTCGGAGGCTGGGTCTAGTCGCGGTGGCTACACCTTC	CASSSEAGSSRGGYTF
TRBV7-3	TRBJ2-1	-	TRBD2	TGTGCCAGCAGGCCTAGCGGGATGGCCTACAATGAGCAGTTCTTC	CASRPSGMAYNEQFF
TRBV10-3	TRBJ2-7	-	-	TGTGCCATCAGTGAGAGGGAGTACGAGCAGTACTTC	CAISEREYEQYF
TRBV11-3	TRBJ2-1	-	TRBD2	TGCGCCAGCAGCTCCGGACTAGCAGCCTACAATGAGCAGTTCTTC	CASSSGLAAYNEQFF
TRBV29-1	TRBJ1-2	-	-	TGCAGCGCTGACCCGGACAGATTGGAAGACTATGGCTACACCTTC	CSADPDRLEDYGYTF
TRBV28	TRBJ2-6	-	-	TGTGCCAGCAGTTTGAGAGGACTATCGGGCTCTGGGGCCAACGTCCTGACTTTC	CASSLRGLSGSGANVLTF
TRBV18	TRBJ2-7	-	TRBD1	TGTGCCAGCTCACCACCCAAGGGGGCAGTGGCCTACGAGCAGTACTTC	CASSPPKGAVAYEQYF
TRBV5-1	TRBJ2-7	-	TRBD2	TGCGCCAGCAGCTCGGGTATGGGGTGGACTAGCTCCTACGAGCAGTACTTC	CASSSGMGWTSSYEQYF
TRBV19	TRBJ1-5	-	-	TGTGCCATAACCAGGGGTATGAGCAATCAGCCCCAGCATTTT	CAITRGMSNQPQHF
TRBV5-8	TRBJ2-5	once	-	TGTGCCAGCAGCTTGGCGGGGAATAGGGTCCAAGAGACCCAGTACTTC	CASSLAGNRVQETQYF
TRBV6-5	TRBJ1-1	once	-	TGTGCCAGCAGTTACTCGTCGTCCCGTGAAGCTTTCTTT	CASSYSSSREAFF
TRBV28	TRBJ2-3	-	TRBD2	TGTGCCAGCAGTTTCTGGACTAGCGGGGGCGGTAGCACAGATACGCAGTATTTT	CASSFWTSGGGSTDTQYF
TRBV6-5	TRBJ2-4	once	-	TGTGCCAGCAGTTACTCGTTTCCGGGGGAGAGGGACATTCAGTACTTC	CASSYSFPGERDIQYF
TRBV27	TRBJ2-3	-	-	TGTGCCAGCAGTTTAAGGACACATACAGATACGCAGTATTTT	CASSLRTHTDTQYF
TRBV27	TRBJ1-1	-	-	TGTGCCAGCAGTCCCGCGAGAGTGAACACTGAAGCTTTCTTT	CASSPARVNTEAFF
TRBV28	TRBJ1-2	few	TRBD1	TGTGCCAGCAGTGTCGGACAGGGAGCTAACTATGGCTACACCTTC	CASSVGQGANYGYTF
TRBV7-3	TRBJ2-4	-	TRBD2	TGTGCCAGCAGCTTAATGGGGCGACTAGCGGGAGGGCCAGGCAAAAACATTCAGTACTTC	CASSLMGRLAGGPGKNIQYF
TRBV19	TRBJ2-7	-	-	TGTGCCAGTAGTATCTTTCCCTCCTACGAGCAGTACTTC	CASSIFPSYEQYF
TRBV28	TRBJ2-7	-	TRBD2	TGTGCCAGCCGCCGGCGGGAGGGGACCTACGAGCAGTACTTC	CASRRREGTYEQYF
TRBV28	TRBJ1-2	-	-	TGTGCCAGCAGTTCCGGGTCCCGGGGCTACACCTTC	CASSSGSRGYTF
TRBV27	TRBJ2-7	few	-	TGTGCCAGCAGTTTAAAAACAGCCAGCTCCTACGAGCAGTACTTC	CASSLKTASSYEQYF
TRBV7-2	TRBJ2-7	-	-	TGTGCCAGCAGCCCCTCCGCTCTGGCGGCCCTCTCCTACGAGCAGTACTTC	CASSPSALAALSYEQYF
TRBV6-1	TRBJ1-3	-	TRBD1	TGTGCCAGCAGTGAACAACACAGGGGGCTTGGAAACACCATATATTTT	CASSEQHRGLGNTIYF
TRBV7-2	TRBJ2-1	few	TRBD2	TGTGCCAGCAGCTTAAGGACTAGGGATCACAATGAGCAGTTCTTC	CASSLRTRDHNEQFF
TRBV6-1	TRBJ2-7	-	-	TGTGCCAGCAGTGACAGCTCCTACGAGCAGTACTTC	CASSDSSYEQYF
TRBV9	TRBJ1-3	-	TRBD1	TGTGCCAGCAGCGTAGCCCCGGGACAGGGTGGAAACACCATATATTTT	CASSVAPGQGGNTIYF
TRBV5-1	TRBJ1-5	-	TRBD1	TGCGCCAGCAGCGTCGGGACAGAGAGAGGGCAGCCCCAGCATTTT	CASSVGTERGQPQHF
TRBV9	TRBJ2-3	-	-	TGTGCCAGCAATGGGGGGTCAGGGACAGATACGCAGTATTTT	CASNGGSGTDTQYF
TRBV10-3	TRBJ1-4	-	-	TGTGCCACCTGGGACAAACGCTATAAGGAAAAACTGTTTTTT	CATWDKRYKEKLFF
TRBV9	TRBJ2-7	-	-	TGTGCCAGCAGCGAGGGGGGGCAATTCGAGCAGTACTTC	CASSEGGQFEQYF
TRBV6-5	TRBJ1-2	-	-	TGTGCCAGCAGACCGGGTCCAAACTATGGCTACACCTTC	CASRPGPNYGYTF
TRBV9	TRBJ1-2	-	TRBD1	TGTGCCAGCAGCCCCCAGGGGGGACAGTTGGGCTATGGCTACACCTTC	CASSPQGGQLGYGYTF
TRBV4-3	TRBJ1-2	-	-	TGCGCCAGCAGCCAAAGAAGGGGGTTAGACTATGGCTACACCTTC	CASSQRRGLDYGYTF
TRBV27	TRBJ2-7	-	TRBD2	TGTGCCAGCAGAGATCTAGCGGGACCCTACGAGCAGTACTTC	CASRDLAGPYEQYF
TRBV5-5	TRBJ2-7	-	-	TGTGCCAGCAGCTTCCAACCATCACACCTCTCCTACGAGCAGTACTTC	CASSFQPSHLSYEQYF
TRBV10-3	TRBJ2-3	-	-	TGTGCCATCAGAGGGGGAGCGGGAACAGATACGCAGTATTTT	CAIRGGAGTDTQYF
TRBV29-1	TRBJ2-1	-	-	TGCAGCGTTATAGAGGGAGCGGCCTACAATGAGCAGTTCTTC	CSVIEGAAYNEQFF
TRBV6-4	TRBJ1-1	-	TRBD1	TGTGCCAGCAGGAAGACAGGGGTCCTTGGGCGTCACACTGAAGCTTTCTTT	CASRKTGVLGRHTEAFF
TRBV5-1	TRBJ1-4	-	-	TGCGCCAGCAGCTTGGGTCAGGTCGGCGAAAAACTGTTTTTT	CASSLGQVGEKLFF
TRBV6-5	TRBJ1-3	few	-	TGTGCCAGCAGCCCGGGAGGCGGAAACACCATATATTTT	CASSPGGGNTIYF
TRBV10-3	TRBJ2-3	-	-	TGTGCCATCAGTGGTTCAGGGGGGACAGATACGCAGTATTTT	CAISGSGGTDTQYF
TRBV4-3	TRBJ2-6	once	TRBD2	TGCGCCAGCAGCCGGGACCCACTAGCGGGAGGACTATTCCACTCTGGGGCCAACGTCCTGACTTTC	CASSRDPLAGGLFHSGANVLTF
TRBV6-5	TRBJ2-7	-	TRBD2	TGTGCCAGCACCATCCGGGGAGGGGCTACCTACGAGCAGTACTTC	CASTIRGGATYEQYF
TRBV18	TRBJ1-4	-	-	TGTGCCAGCTCCGCACCGGGCGGGGAAAAACTGTTTTTT	CASSAPGGEKLFF
TRBV4-3	TRBJ2-7	-	TRBD1	TGCGCCAGCAGCCCGGGACAGCTCTACGAGCAGTACTTC	CASSPGQLYEQYF
TRBV5-4	TRBJ1-3	-	-	TGTGCCAGCAGGGAACAGGGATCTGGAAACACCATATATTTT	CASREQGSGNTIYF
TRBV27	TRBJ1-5	-	TRBD1	TGTGCCAGCAGTGAGACAGGGTTTGGCAATCAGCCCCAGCATTTT	CASSETGFGNQPQHF